These 24 T cell receptor beta chains came from one sample sequenced in a study of blood T cell repertoires in COVID-19. TCRdb's copy holds only in-frame clones and misses some; the assay was immunoSEQ multiplex PCR. The table has more than 200,000 clones, about 86% seen once. Source material: peripheral blood. The origin of the receptors is a man aged 25-40 years with active or convalescent COVID-19.

The gene calls are TRBV4-3 and TRBJ2-1, with D maybe TRBD1 (6 bases). Germline-derived CDR1 and CDR2 are LGHNA and YSLEER. The CDR3 sequence is 15 residues long. V was trimmed by 4 bases and J by 0 bases, leaving 10 bases between them. The chain's CDR3 is CASSPGHSSYNEQFF. The DNA for the CDR3 is TGCGCCAGCAGCCCGGGACACAGCTCCTACAATGAGCAGTTCTTC.

This chain uses TRBV5-1 with TRBJ1-2; D gene uncertain. The length of the CDR3 is 17 residues. The V gene lost 3 bases and the J gene lost 6 bases, with 24 bases spanning the gap. The germline V gene has CDR1 SGHRS and CDR2 YFSETQ. The CDR3 spells CASSSHLQSPLLDGYTF. The DNA for the CDR3 is TGCGCCAGCAGCTCCCACCTACAGAGCCCCCTCCTTGATGGCTACACCTTC. The entire variable domain, with the rest obtained from reference TRBV5-1 and TRBJ1-2, is as follows: KAGVTQTPRYLIKTRGQQVTLSCSPISGHRSVSWYQQTPGQGLQFLFEYFSETQRNKGNFPGRFSGRQFSNSRSEMNVSTLELGDSALYLCASSSHLQSPLLDGYTFGSGTRLTVV.

The chain combines TRBV19 with TRBJ1-1; maybe TRBD1 (5 bases). The V end lost 5 bases, the J end lost 3 bases, and 10 bases lay between the germline ends. This CDR3 spans 13 amino acids. The germline V gene encodes CDR1 LNHDA and CDR2 SQIVND (reference sequence). In nucleotides, the CDR3 is TGTGCCAGTAGTGTCAGGGTGGACACTGAAGCTTTCTTT. The encoded protein is CASSVRVDTEAFF.

V usage is TRBV18 and J usage is TRBJ1-3; D is ambiguous. Trimming left V 2 bases short and J 0 bases short, with 11 bases between. CDR1 and CDR2 from the germline V gene are KGHSH and LQKENI. The CDR3 runs 16 residues. CDR3 coding DNA: TGTGCCAGCTCACCATATCCGGGTTACTCTGGAAACACCATATATTTT. It specifies CASSPYPGYSGNTIYF.

The V and J genes are TRBV9 and TRBJ1-5; D possibly corresponds to TRBD1 (6 bases). From germline, CDR1 is SGDLS and CDR2 YYNGEE. Trimming took 3 bases from V and 7 from J, leaving 8 bases between them. This CDR3 region has 12 residues. The chain's CDR3 is CASSAGQQPQHF. In DNA form, the CDR3 reads TGTGCCAGCAGCGCGGGACAACAGCCCCAGCATTTT. The full variable domain, completed using reference TRBV9 and TRBJ1-5, is DSGVTQTPKHLITATGQRVTLRCSPRSGDLSVYWYQQSLDQGLQFLIQYYNGEERAKGNILERFSAQQFPDLHSELNLSSLELGDSALYFCASSAGQQPQHFGDGTRLSIL.

The V gene is TRBV5-1, the J gene TRBJ2-7; D remains ambiguous. CDR3 size: 11 residues. Trimming removed 1 base from V and 4 bases from J, with 3 bases in between. Germline V gene sequence: CDR1 SGHRS, CDR2 YFSETQ. The DNA of the CDR3 is TGCGCCAGCAGCTTGATATACGAGCAGTACTTC. Translation: CASSLIYEQYF.

The chain couples TRBV19 to TRBJ2-7, with TRBD2 as a possible D gene (6 bases). V was cut by 0 bases and J by 5 bases, with 17 bases left in between. The germline V gene encodes CDR1 LNHDA and CDR2 SQIVND (reference sequence). The CDR3 covers 16 residues. As DNA, the CDR3 is TGTGCCAGTAGTATAGATCTTGGGTTTGGCGGGGACGAGCAGTACTTC. This encodes CASSIDLGFGGDEQYF. Looking up the rest from reference TRBV19 and TRBJ2-7 gives the full variable domain: DGGITQSPKYLFRKEGQNVTLSCEQNLNHDAMYWYRQDPGQGLRLIYYSQIVNDFQKGDIAEGYSVSREKKESFPLTVTSAQKNPTAFYLCASSIDLGFGGDEQYFGPGTRLTVT.

The gene calls are TRBV19 and TRBJ1-5; 8 bases line up with TRBD1. The CDR3 length is 16 residues. With 1 base clipped from V and 3 bases from J, the junction kept 5 bases outside the gene matches. CDR1 and CDR2 (germline): LNHDA, SQIVND (reference sequence). The CDR3 is CASSIAETGVNQPQHF. The CDR3 bases are TGTGCCAGTAGTATAGCCGAGACAGGGGTCAATCAGCCCCAGCATTTT.

The chain combines TRBV7-9 with TRBJ1-1, with TRBD1 identical over 7 bases. J gave up 2 bases and V 5 bases, and 5 bases lay outside the gene matches. The CDR3 has 14 residues. Germline values: CDR1 SEHNR, CDR2 FQNEAQ (reference sequence). The CDR3 here is CASSQGETNTEAFF. CDR3 DNA: TGTGCCAGCAGCCAGGGGGAAACAAACACTGAAGCTTTCTTT.

The chain joins TRBV30 to TRBJ1-6; 9 nucleotides align to TRBD1. Germline V lookup: CDR1 GTSNPN, CDR2 SVGIG (reference sequence). V lost 0 bases and J lost 8; bases outside the gene matches: 8. The CDR3 extends over 16 amino acids. CDR3 sequence: CAWSVHRGLNDSPLHF. In nucleotides, the CDR3 is TGTGCCTGGAGTGTCCACAGGGGGCTTAACGATTCACCCCTCCACTTT.

The chain has TRBV27 and TRBJ2-7, with D perhaps matching TRBD1 (5 bases). This CDR3 is built from 14 residues. Germline CDR1 is MNHEY and CDR2 is SMNVEV (reference sequence). V dropped 2 bases and J dropped 2 bases, with 10 bases sitting between them. In DNA, the CDR3 is TGTGCCAGCAGTTTAATGGGGCGCACCTACGAGCAGTACTTC. Its protein is CASSLMGRTYEQYF.

The V call is TRBV6-5, the J call TRBJ1-5; TRBD1 matches at 7 bases. This CDR3 has 15 residues. In germline, CDR1 is MNHEY, CDR2 SVGAGI. J was trimmed by 3 bases and V by 0 bases; bases with no gene match: 2. The CDR3 here is CASSYSTGTNQPQHF. Here the CDR3 DNA reads TGTGCCAGCAGTTACTCGACAGGGACCAATCAGCCCCAGCATTTT.

The chain has TRBV7-2 and TRBJ2-1, with 9 nucleotides matching TRBD1. Losses at the gene ends were 5 bases for V and 6 bases for J; bases not matched to a gene: 8. The CDR3 loop spans 15 amino acids. The germline V gene encodes CDR1 SGHTA and CDR2 FQGNSA. CDR3 coding DNA: TGTGCCAGCAGCCCCCCCAGGACAGGGGTCAATGAGCAGTTCTTC. It specifies CASSPPRTGVNEQFF.

The V gene is TRBV10-2, the J gene TRBJ2-3, with D maybe TRBD2 (5 bases). The CDR3 sequence is 16 residues long. The V and J ends lost 5 bases and 1 base respectively, with 16 bases between them. Per the germline V gene, CDR1 is WSHSY and CDR2 is SAAADI. In DNA, the CDR3 is TGCGCCAGCAGTCTACCTATCACCGGGGGCACAGATACGCAGTATTTT. Protein sequence: CASSLPITGGTDTQYF.

The chain carries TRBV3-1 (or the pseudogene TRBV3-2) and TRBJ2-1; 11 bases match TRBD2. Looked up from germline, CDR1 is LGHDT and CDR2 is YNNKEL (reference sequence). V dropped 5 bases and J dropped 6; count of bases not matched to a gene: 0. The CDR3 is 13 residues long. CDR3 sequence reads: CASSGTSGNEQFF. CDR3 DNA sequence: TGTGCCAGCAGCGGGACTAGCGGCAATGAGCAGTTCTTC.

This clone came up a few times. The rearrangement links TRBV19 to TRBJ1-2; TRBD1 might be the D (5 bases). Germline CDR1 LNHDA, CDR2 SQIVND (reference sequence). V shed 5 bases and J shed 3 bases, with 13 bases lying between them. CDR3 size: 14 residues. The CDR3: CASSGQGWDYGYTF. In DNA form, the CDR3 reads TGTGCCAGTAGTGGGCAGGGCTGGGACTATGGCTACACCTTC.

The chain recombines TRBV4-3 with TRBJ2-7; D might be TRBD2 (5 bases). The CDR3 is 15 amino acids. The germline V and J ends were trimmed by 0 bases and 3 bases, with 12 bases remaining between them. Germline loops: CDR1 LGHNA, CDR2 YSLEER. The CDR3 DNA follows: TGCGCCAGCAGCCAAGACCGGGGAGCTATCTACGAGCAGTACTTC. Translating gives CASSQDRGAIYEQYF.

The chain links TRBV11-2 to TRBJ1-4; D not certain. Germline CDR1 is SGHAT and CDR2 is FQNNGV. The CDR3 extends over 15 amino acids. Deletions cut 7 bases from V and 7 bases from J, with 19 bases between. The CDR3 is CASTPVRSRAEKLFF. The DNA for the CDR3 is TGTGCCAGCACCCCCGTCCGTTCGCGGGCTGAAAAACTGTTTTTT.

This sequence joins TRBV5-1 and TRBJ2-1; 8 nucleotides agree with TRBD1. Germline lookup yields CDR1 SGHRS and CDR2 YFSETQ. CDR3 length: 13 residues. J gave up 6 bases and V 3 bases, and 2 bases lay outside the gene matches. This CDR3 is CASSSQGGNEQFF. The CDR3 DNA reads as TGCGCCAGCAGCTCACAGGGGGGCAATGAGCAGTTCTTC.

The CDR3 DNA is TGTGCCAGCAGTTCCGGGACAGGGAGGGGGAACACTGAAGCTTTCTTT. Translation gives CASSSGTGRGNTEAFF. This chain connects TRBV6-5 to TRBJ1-1; 9 bases fit TRBD1. V shed 4 bases, J shed 1 base, and the junction held 7 bases outside the gene matches. The CDR3 loop spans 16 amino acids. CDR1 is MNHEY, CDR2 SVGAGI, per germline.

This sequence joins TRBV15 and TRBJ1-3; no definite D call. Per the germline V gene, CDR1 is LNHNV and CDR2 is YYDKDF (reference sequence). V lost 0 bases, J lost 0 bases, and 6 bases lay in between. The CDR3 extends over 15 amino acids. This CDR3 reads CATSRDPGSGNTIYF. The CDR3 nucleotides read TGTGCCACCAGCAGAGATCCGGGCTCTGGAAACACCATATATTTT.

Note on this clone: Additional DNA sequences in this sample encode the identical CDR3. The CDR3: CASSSGSSGNTIYF. CDR3 sequence (DNA): TGTGCCAGCAGTTCCGGGTCTTCCGGAAACACCATATATTTT. The chain has TRBV6-5 and TRBJ1-3; D remains ambiguous. Germline loops: CDR1 MNHEY, CDR2 SVGAGI. V lost 4 bases and J lost 4, with 11 bases in between. This CDR3 region has 14 residues.

V is TRBV6-5 and J is TRBJ1-3; 7 bases line up with TRBD1. CDR3 length: 14 amino acids. The germline V gene has CDR1 MNHEY and CDR2 SVGAGI. The V gene end was trimmed by 4 bases and the J gene end by 7 bases; junction bases not matched to a gene: 7. This CDR3 is CASSFTGERNTIYF. The DNA of the CDR3 is TGTGCCAGCAGTTTCACAGGGGAGCGGAACACCATATATTTT.

This clone was observed once. The chain is built from TRBV6-5 and TRBJ2-1, with TRBD1 matching over 7 bases. V shed 0 bases, J shed 3 bases, and the junction held 2 bases outside the gene matches. The germline V gene encodes CDR1 MNHEY and CDR2 SVGAGI. The CDR3 runs to 15 residues. CDR3 sequence reads: CASSYSRQGYNEQFF. The CDR3 nucleotides are TGTGCCAGCAGTTACTCGAGACAGGGCTACAATGAGCAGTTCTTC.